This TCR beta chain was found in a study of T-cell memory formation after mild COVID-19. The overall study: TCR clusters showed largely donor specificity. Points from the study as a whole: A subset of responding clones appeared in pre-infection memory, suggesting cross-reactive memory joined.

Germline CDR1 reads LGHNA; CDR2 reads YSLEER. V gave up 2 bases and J gave up 4 bases; unmatched junction bases: 5. The CDR3 is 16 amino acids. A note on this clonotype: Its antigen remains unidentified.

Barcoded TCR alpha and TCR beta cDNA libraries with UMIs came from 5'RACE using constant-segment primers. TCRdb used MiXCR to reprocess the 5' RACE reads, holding one entry per CDR3 protein. Among around 450,000 distinct CDR3 sequences listed, less than 25% were seen once. The J gene is TRBJ2-3, the V gene TRBV4-3; 11 bases are shared with TRBD2. The sequence came from an adult woman who had mild COVID-19 (a few samples of this study predate the infection). Cell type and time point are not known. The sample taken for sequencing was PBMCs or a T cell subset sorted from them (not recorded which). The CDR3 DNA sequence: TGCGCCAGCAGCCAACTAGCGGGAGGCCCCCCAGATACGCAGTATTTT. Translating it yields CASSQLAGGPPDTQYF.